This T cell receptor (beta chain) was documented in a study of graft-versus-host responses after intestinal transplantation. Looking at the study overall: Every recipient underwent anti-thymocyte globulin induction, then tacrolimus and steroids for roughly 3 years.

Regarding this clone: Its antigen is not identified.

Broader study findings: GvH clones detected in recipient marrow included some appearing first in ileum or blood. Individuals carrying graft-donor T cell macrochimerism showed high graft-versus-host to host-versus-graft clonal ratios in allografts. With peak circulating GvH clone levels came an association with early post-transplant HvG declines.

Measured with immunoSEQ multiplex PCR; TCRdb has only the in-frame clones, and not every one. The sample lists about 81,000 clones; approximately 91% were seen once. Trimming removed 0 bases from V and 4 bases from J; junction bases left unmatched: 5. The CDR3 has 15 amino acids. The germline gives CDR1 SGHNT, CDR2 YYREEE (reference sequence). The receptor's source is a human donor who received an intestinal transplant. The sequences come from unstimulated CD4+ T cells sorted from spleen or lymph node cells, collected before intestinal transplant. The V gene is TRBV5-4, the J gene TRBJ2-3; 7 nucleotides match TRBD2. CDR3 in DNA: TGTGCCAGCAGCTTGGAGGGCGGGAGCGCAGATACGCAGTATTTT. It specifies CASSLEGGSADTQYF.